These 9 T cell receptor beta chains were all obtained from the same sample, sequenced in a study of OX40 agonist ivuxolimab in advanced cancers. TCRdb keeps only in-frame clones here, not all; method: immunoSEQ multiplex PCR. The table records 40,000 to 60,000 clones, roughly 88% of them present only once. Sequences were derived from CD4+ or CD8+ T cells sorted from blood, sampled in a trial of the OX40 agonist ivuxolimab. Receptors originate from an adult with an advanced solid tumor such as melanoma, head and neck, liver or kidney cancer.

The rearrangement uses TRBV19 and TRBJ1-2; 8 bases are a match to TRBD1. After removal of 3 bases from V and 4 bases from J, the junction contained 10 bases not matched to a gene. The CDR3 has 16 amino acids. Germline lookup yields CDR1 LNHDA and CDR2 SQIVND (reference sequence). CDR3 bases: TGTGCCAGTAGTATCCCGGGCAGGGGGCGTATCTATGGCTACACCTTC. It yields the protein CASSIPGRGRIYGYTF.

This clone appeared once. The chain couples TRBV7-3 to TRBJ2-1, with 10 bases lining up with TRBD2. Trimming removed 5 bases from V and 8 bases from J; junction bases left unmatched: 6. The CDR3 sequence is 14 residues long. CDR1 SGHTA and CDR2 FQGTGA come from the germline V gene. Written as DNA, the CDR3 is TGTGCCAGCAGCAAGGGACTAGCGACGGATGAGCAGTTCTTC. Protein product: CASSKGLATDEQFF.

This chain joins TRBV7-9 and TRBJ2-2; 8 bases agree with TRBD1. Trimming removed 4 bases from V and 6 bases from J; junction bases left unmatched: 7. CDR3 length: 15 amino acids. Germline loops: CDR1 SEHNR, CDR2 FQNEAQ (reference sequence). CDR3 DNA sequence: TGTGCCAGCAGCTCTCCCGGGACAGGACCCGGGGAGCTGTTTTTT. This encodes CASSSPGTGPGELFF.

J is TRBJ1-4 and V is TRBV5-4; D may be TRBD1 (5 bases). The CDR3 has 13 residues. With 9 bases removed from V and 3 bases from J, the gap between germline ends came to 12 bases. Looked up from germline, CDR1 is SGHNT and CDR2 is YYREEE (reference sequence). The CDR3 reads CATQGTANEKLFF. The CDR3 DNA reads TGTGCCACCCAAGGGACCGCTAATGAAAAACTGTTTTTT.

This clone showed up just a few times. The chain joins TRBV4-1 to TRBJ2-7; no definite D call. Germline values: CDR1 MGHRA, CDR2 YSYEKL. The V end lost 0 bases, the J end lost 4 bases, and 10 bases lay between the germline ends. CDR3 length: 14 amino acids. In DNA, the CDR3 is TGCGCCAGCAGCCAAGATCGTGGCGTATACGAGCAGTACTTC. It specifies CASSQDRGVYEQYF.

As DNA, the CDR3 is TGTGCCACACAAACTACAGGGTTATTCAATGGCTACACCTTC. Amino acid sequence: CATQTTGLFNGYTF. J is TRBJ1-2 and V is TRBV2; D possibly corresponds to TRBD1 (6 bases). Trimming removed 10 bases from V and 6 bases from J, with 21 bases in between. The CDR3 extends over 14 amino acids. From germline, CDR1 is SNHLY and CDR2 FYNNEI.

V gene TRBV30 combines with J gene TRBJ1-3; tentative D call: TRBD1 (5 bases). Germline V gene lookup returns CDR1 GTSNPN and CDR2 SVGIG (reference sequence). The CDR3 covers 13 residues. V was clipped by 6 bases and J by 0 bases, with 9 bases between them. The CDR3 nucleotides read TGTGCCTGCGGACATCTCTCTGGAAACACCATATATTTT. Protein: CACGHLSGNTIYF.

The chain recombines TRBV5-4 with TRBJ2-3, with a tentative D call TRBD2 (6 bases). Germline V gene data show CDR1 as SGHNT and CDR2 as YYREEE (reference sequence). Trimming shortened V by 3 bases and J by 2 bases, and 10 bases separated the two germline ends. The CDR3 is 14 amino acids. CDR3 DNA sequence: TGTGCCAGCAGCTCCGGGACTCTCACAGATACGCAGTATTTT. Translating it yields CASSSGTLTDTQYF.

This rearrangement joins TRBV14 to TRBJ2-1, with TRBD2 identical over 7 bases. Germline V gives CDR1 SGHDN, CDR2 FVKESK. After removal of 0 bases from V and 3 bases from J, the junction contained 8 bases not matched to a gene. This CDR3 has 17 amino acids. The CDR3 DNA is TGTGCCAGCAGCCAAGACGAAGCGGGACGAAGCTACAATGAGCAGTTCTTC. Translation: CASSQDEAGRSYNEQFF.